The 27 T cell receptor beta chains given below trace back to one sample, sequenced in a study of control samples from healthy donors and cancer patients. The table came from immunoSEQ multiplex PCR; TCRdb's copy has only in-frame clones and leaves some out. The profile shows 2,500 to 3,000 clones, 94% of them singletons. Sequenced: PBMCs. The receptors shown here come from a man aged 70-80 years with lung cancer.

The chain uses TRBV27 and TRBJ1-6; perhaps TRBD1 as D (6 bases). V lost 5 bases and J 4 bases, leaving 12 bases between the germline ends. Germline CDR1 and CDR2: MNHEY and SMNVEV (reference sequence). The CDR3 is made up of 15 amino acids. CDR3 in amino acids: CASSTPTGYNSPLHF. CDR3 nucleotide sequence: TGTGCCAGCAGTACACCGACAGGTTATAATTCACCCCTCCACTTT.

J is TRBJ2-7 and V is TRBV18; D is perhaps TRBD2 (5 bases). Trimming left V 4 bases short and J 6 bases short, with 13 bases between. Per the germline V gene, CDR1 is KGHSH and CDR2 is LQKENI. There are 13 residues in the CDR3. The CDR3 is CASSLGVEAEQYF. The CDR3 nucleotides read TGTGCCAGCTCACTTGGAGTGGAGGCCGAGCAGTACTTC.

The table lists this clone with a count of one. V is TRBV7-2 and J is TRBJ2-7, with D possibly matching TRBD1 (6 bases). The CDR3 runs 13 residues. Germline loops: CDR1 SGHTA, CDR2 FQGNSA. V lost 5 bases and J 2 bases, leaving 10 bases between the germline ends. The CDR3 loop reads CASSRRGAYEQYF. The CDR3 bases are TGTGCCAGCAGCCGCAGGGGAGCCTACGAGCAGTACTTC.

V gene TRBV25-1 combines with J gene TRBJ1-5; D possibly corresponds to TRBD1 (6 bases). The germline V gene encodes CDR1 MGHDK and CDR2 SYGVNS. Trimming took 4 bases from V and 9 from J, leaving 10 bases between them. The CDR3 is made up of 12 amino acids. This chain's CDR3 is CASSGGGAPQHF. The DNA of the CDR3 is TGTGCCAGCAGTGGCGGGGGGGCGCCCCAGCATTTT.

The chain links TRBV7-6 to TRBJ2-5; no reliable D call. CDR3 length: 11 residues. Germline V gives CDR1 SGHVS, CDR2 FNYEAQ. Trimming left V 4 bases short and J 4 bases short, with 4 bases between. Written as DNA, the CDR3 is TGTGCCAGCAGCTCGATAGAGACCCAGTACTTC. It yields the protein CASSSIETQYF.

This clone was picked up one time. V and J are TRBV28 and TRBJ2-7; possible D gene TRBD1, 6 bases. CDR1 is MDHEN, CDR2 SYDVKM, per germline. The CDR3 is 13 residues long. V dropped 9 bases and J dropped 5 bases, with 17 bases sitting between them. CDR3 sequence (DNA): TGTGCCAGTTATGGGGGCCCAGGGGACGAGCAGTACTTC. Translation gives CASYGGPGDEQYF.

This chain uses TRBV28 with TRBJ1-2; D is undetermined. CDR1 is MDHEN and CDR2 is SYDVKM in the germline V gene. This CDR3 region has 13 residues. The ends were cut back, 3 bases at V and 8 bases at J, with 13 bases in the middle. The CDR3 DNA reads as TGTGCCAGCAGTTTTGGCCGAGGCATCGGCTACACCTTC. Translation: CASSFGRGIGYTF.

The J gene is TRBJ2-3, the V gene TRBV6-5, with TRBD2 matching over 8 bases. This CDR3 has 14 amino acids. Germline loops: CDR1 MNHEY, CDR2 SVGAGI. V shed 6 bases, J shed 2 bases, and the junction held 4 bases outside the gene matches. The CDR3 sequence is CASRSSGSTDTQYF. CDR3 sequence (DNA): TGTGCCAGCAGGTCTAGCGGGTCCACAGATACGCAGTATTTT.

CDR3 sequence reads: CASRPIFNEQFF. CDR3 DNA sequence: TGTGCCAGCCGCCCGATCTTCAATGAGCAGTTCTTC. J is TRBJ2-1 and V is TRBV7-8; D is uncertain. Germline V gene data show CDR1 as SGHVS and CDR2 as FQNEAQ. Trimming took 8 bases from V and 6 from J, leaving 11 bases between them. There are 12 residues in the CDR3.

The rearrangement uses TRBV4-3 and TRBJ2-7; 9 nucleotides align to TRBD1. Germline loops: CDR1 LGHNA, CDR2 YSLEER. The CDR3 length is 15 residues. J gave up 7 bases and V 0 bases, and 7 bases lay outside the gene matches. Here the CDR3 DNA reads TGCGCCAGCAGCCAAGATGCGGACAGGGGACTAGAGCAGTACTTC. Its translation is CASSQDADRGLEQYF.

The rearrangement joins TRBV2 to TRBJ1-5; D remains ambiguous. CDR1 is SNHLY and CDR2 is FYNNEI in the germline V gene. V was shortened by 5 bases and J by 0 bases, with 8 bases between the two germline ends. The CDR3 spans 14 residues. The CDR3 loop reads CASSSDNSNQPQHF. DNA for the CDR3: TGTGCCAGCAGTAGTGACAATAGCAATCAGCCCCAGCATTTT. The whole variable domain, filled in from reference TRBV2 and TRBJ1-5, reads EPEVTQTPSHQVTQMGQEVILRCVPISNHLYFYWYRQILGQKVEFLVSFYNNEISEKSEIFDDQFSVERPDGSNFTLKIRSTKLEDSAMYFCASSSDNSNQPQHFGDGTRLSIL.

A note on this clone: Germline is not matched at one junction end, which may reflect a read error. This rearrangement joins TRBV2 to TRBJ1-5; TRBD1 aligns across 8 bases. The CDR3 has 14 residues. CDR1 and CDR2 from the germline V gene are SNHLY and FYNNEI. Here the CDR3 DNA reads TGTGCCAGCAGAGAAGGACAGGGAGGCAAGCCCCAGCATTTT. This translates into CASREGQGGKPQHF.

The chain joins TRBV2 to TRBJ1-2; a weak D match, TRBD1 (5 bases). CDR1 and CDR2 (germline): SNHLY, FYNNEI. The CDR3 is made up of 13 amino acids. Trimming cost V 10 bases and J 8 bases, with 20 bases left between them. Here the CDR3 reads CATRGDSVKGYTF. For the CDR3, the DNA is TGTGCCACGCGGGGGGACTCCGTCAAGGGCTACACCTTC. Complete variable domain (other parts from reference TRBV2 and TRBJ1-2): EPEVTQTPSHQVTQMGQEVILRCVPISNHLYFYWYRQILGQKVEFLVSFYNNEISEKSEIFDDQFSVERPDGSNFTLKIRSTKLEDSAMYFCATRGDSVKGYTFGSGTRLTVV.

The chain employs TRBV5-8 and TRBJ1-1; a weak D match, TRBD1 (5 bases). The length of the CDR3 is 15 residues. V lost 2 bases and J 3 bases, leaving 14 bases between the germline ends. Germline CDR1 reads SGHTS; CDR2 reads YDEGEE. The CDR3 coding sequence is TGTGCCAGCAGCTTTGGGGGATGGCGGTACACTGAAGCTTTCTTT. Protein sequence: CASSFGGWRYTEAFF.

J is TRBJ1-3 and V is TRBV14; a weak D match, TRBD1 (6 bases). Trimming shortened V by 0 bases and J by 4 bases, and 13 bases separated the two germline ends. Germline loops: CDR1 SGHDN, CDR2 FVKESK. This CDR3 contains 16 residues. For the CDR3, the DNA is TGTGCCAGCAGCCAAGATTTAACAGGGCTCGGAAACACCATATATTTT. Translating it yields CASSQDLTGLGNTIYF.

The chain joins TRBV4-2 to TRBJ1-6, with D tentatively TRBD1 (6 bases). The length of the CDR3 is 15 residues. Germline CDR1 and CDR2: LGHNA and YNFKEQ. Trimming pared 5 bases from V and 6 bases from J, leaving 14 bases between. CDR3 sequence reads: CASSDRGGLNSPLHF. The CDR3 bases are TGTGCCAGCAGCGACCGCGGGGGCCTTAATTCACCCCTCCACTTT.

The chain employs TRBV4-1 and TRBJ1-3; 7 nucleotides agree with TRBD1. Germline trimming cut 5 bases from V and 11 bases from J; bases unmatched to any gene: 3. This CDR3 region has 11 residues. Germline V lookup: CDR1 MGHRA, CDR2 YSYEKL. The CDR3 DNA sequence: TGCGCCAGCAGCGGCGACAGGGCCATATATTTT. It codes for CASSGDRAIYF.

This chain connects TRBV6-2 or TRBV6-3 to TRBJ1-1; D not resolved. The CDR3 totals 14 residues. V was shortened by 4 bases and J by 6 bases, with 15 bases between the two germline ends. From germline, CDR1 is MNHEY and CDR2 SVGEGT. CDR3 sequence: CASSLDRRRAEAFF. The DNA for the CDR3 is TGTGCCAGCAGTTTGGACCGCCGGAGGGCTGAAGCTTTCTTT.

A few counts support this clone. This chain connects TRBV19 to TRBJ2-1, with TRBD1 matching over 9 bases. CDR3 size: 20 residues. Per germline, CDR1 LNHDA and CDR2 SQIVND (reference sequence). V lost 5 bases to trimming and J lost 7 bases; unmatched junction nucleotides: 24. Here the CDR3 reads CASSLGVDRGSGFFWNEQFF. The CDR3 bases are TGTGCCAGTAGTCTTGGGGTCGACAGGGGGTCTGGGTTTTTTTGGAATGAGCAGTTCTTC.

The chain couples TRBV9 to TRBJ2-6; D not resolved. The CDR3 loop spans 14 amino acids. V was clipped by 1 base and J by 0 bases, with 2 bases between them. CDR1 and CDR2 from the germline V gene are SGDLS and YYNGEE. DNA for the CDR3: TGTGCCAGCAGCGTAAGCTCTGGGGCCAACGTCCTGACTTTC. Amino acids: CASSVSSGANVLTF.

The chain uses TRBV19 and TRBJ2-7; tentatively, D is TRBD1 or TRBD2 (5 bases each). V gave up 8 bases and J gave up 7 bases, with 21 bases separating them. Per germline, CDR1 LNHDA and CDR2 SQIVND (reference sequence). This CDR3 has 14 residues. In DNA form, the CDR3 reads TGTGCCAGTTCGGACACCGGGGTAACGAGGGAGCAGTACTTC. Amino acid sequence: CASSDTGVTREQYF.

As DNA, the CDR3 is TGTGCCAGCAGGGGCCGGGGGATGGGTTCCGAGCAGTACTTC. Its translation: CASRGRGMGSEQYF. The J gene is TRBJ2-7, the V gene TRBV27; the D gene is possibly TRBD2 (6 bases). The length of the CDR3 is 14 residues. V dropped 6 bases and J dropped 6 bases, with 18 bases sitting between them. From germline, CDR1 is MNHEY and CDR2 SMNVEV (reference sequence).

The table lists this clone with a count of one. CDR3 in amino acids: CASSFGPGNTEAFF. CDR3 bases: TGCGCCAGCAGCTTCGGACCCGGTAACACTGAAGCTTTCTTT. The chain couples TRBV5-1 to TRBJ1-1; D gene unclear. CDR1 is SGHRS and CDR2 is YFSETQ in the germline V gene. The CDR3 covers 14 residues. Deletions cut 2 bases from V and 2 bases from J, with 10 bases between. Drawing the rest from reference TRBV5-1 and TRBJ1-1, the complete variable domain is KAGVTQTPRYLIKTRGQQVTLSCSPISGHRSVSWYQQTPGQGLQFLFEYFSETQRNKGNFPGRFSGRQFSNSRSEMNVSTLELGDSALYLCASSFGPGNTEAFFGQGTRLTVV.

The CDR3 sequence: CASSDRTGKKYEQYF. The CDR3 DNA sequence: TGTGCCAGCTCGGATCGGACAGGGAAAAAATACGAGCAGTACTTC. The J gene is TRBJ2-7, the V gene TRBV18; 8 nucleotides agree with TRBD1. V was pared by 6 bases and J by 4 bases, with 11 bases of the junction left unmatched. From germline, CDR1 is KGHSH and CDR2 LQKENI. The CDR3 consists of 15 residues.

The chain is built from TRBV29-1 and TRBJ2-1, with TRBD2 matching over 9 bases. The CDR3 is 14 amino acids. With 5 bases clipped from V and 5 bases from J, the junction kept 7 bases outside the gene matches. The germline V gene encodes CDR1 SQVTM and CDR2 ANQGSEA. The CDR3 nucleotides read TGCAGCGTTCGAGATAGCGGGGGAAACAATGAGCAGTTCTTC. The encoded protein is CSVRDSGGNNEQFF.

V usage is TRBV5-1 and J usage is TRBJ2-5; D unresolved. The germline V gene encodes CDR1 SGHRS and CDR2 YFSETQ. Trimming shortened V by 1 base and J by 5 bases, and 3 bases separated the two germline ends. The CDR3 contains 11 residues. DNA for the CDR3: TGCGCCAGCAGCTTGTTTGAGACCCAGTACTTC. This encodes CASSLFETQYF. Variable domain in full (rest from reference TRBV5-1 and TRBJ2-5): KAGVTQTPRYLIKTRGQQVTLSCSPISGHRSVSWYQQTPGQGLQFLFEYFSETQRNKGNFPGRFSGRQFSNSRSEMNVSTLELGDSALYLCASSLFETQYFGPGTRLLVL.

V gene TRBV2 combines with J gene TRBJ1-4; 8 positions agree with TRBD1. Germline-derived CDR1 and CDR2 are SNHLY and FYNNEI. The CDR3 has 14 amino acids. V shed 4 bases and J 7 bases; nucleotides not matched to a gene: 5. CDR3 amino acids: CASSAGGASEKLFF. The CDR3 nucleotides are TGTGCCAGCAGTGCAGGGGGCGCGAGTGAAAAACTGTTTTTT.